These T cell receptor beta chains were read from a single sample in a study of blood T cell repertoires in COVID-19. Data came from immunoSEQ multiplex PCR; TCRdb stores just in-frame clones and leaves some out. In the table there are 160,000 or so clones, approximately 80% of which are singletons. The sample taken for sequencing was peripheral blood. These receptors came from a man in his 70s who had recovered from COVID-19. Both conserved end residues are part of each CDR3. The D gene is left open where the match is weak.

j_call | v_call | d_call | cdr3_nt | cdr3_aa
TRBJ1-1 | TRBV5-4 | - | TGTGCCAGCAGTCCGAGGGGGGGGACCACTGAAGCTTTCTTT | CASSPRGGTTEAFF
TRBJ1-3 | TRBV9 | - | TGTGCCAGCAGCACAGACAGTCTGTCTGGAAACACCATATATTTT | CASSTDSLSGNTIYF
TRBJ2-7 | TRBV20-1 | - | TGCAGTACCCTCGCGGGGCACGAGCAGTACTTC | CSTLAGHEQYF
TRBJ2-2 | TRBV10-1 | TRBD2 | TGCGCCAGCAGTGACCATCTAGCGGGAGGAACCGGGGAGCTGTTTTTT | CASSDHLAGGTGELFF
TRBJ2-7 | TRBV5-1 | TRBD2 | TGCGCCAGCAGCTTGAACACGGGAGGGGGCTCCTACGAGCAGTACTTC | CASSLNTGGGSYEQYF
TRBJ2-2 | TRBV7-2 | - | TGTGCCAGCCGCGGGGCACTTCTAACTTCCGGGGAGCTGTTTTTT | CASRGALLTSGELFF
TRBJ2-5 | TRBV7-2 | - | TGTGCCAGCAGCTTAGTTCAGTTATCACAAGAGACCCAGTACTTC | CASSLVQLSQETQYF
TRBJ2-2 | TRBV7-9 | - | TGTGCCAGCAGCTCTCCTTTAGGGCTAGCCCGCACCGGGGAGCTGTTTTTT | CASSSPLGLARTGELFF
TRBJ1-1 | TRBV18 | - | TGTGCCAGCTCACCACGGGCAGCCACTGAAGCTTTCTTT | CASSPRAATEAFF
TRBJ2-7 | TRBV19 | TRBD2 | TGTGCCAGTAGTACCGGGACTAGCGGGAGGAACGAGCAGTACTTC | CASSTGTSGRNEQYF